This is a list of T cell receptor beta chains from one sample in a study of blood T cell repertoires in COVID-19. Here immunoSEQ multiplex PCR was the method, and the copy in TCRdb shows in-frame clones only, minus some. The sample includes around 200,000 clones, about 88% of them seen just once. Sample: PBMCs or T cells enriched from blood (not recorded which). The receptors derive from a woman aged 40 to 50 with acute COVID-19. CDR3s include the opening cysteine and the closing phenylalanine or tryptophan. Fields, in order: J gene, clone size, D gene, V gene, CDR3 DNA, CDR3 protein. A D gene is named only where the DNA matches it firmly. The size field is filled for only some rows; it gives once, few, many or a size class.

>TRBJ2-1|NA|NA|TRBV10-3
TGTGCCATCAGTAAGGGCGCGGGATGGACCACTGAGCAGTTCTTC
CAISKGAGWTTEQFF
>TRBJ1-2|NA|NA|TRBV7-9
TGTGCCAGCAGCTTAGAACCCGGCGGGGAGGGGTATGGCTACACCTTC
CASSLEPGGEGYGYTF
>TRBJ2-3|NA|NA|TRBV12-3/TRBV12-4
TGTGCCAGCAGCCCGACAGTTCCTACGCAGTATTTT
CASSPTVPTQYF
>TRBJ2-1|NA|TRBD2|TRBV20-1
TGCAGTGCGTGGTGGGGGGGTGAGCAGTTCTTC
CSAWWGGEQFF
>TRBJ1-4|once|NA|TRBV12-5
TGTGCTAGTGGTTTGGTACTACACGACACTAATGAAAAACTGTTTTTT
CASGLVLHDTNEKLFF
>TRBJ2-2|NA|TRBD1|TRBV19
TGTGCCAGTAGTATTCAGGGGACAGCGAACACCGGGGAGCTGTTTTTT
CASSIQGTANTGELFF
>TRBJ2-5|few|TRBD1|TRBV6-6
TGTGCCACCTCCGGGACAGGGGGCGGAGAGACCCAGTACTTC
CATSGTGGGETQYF
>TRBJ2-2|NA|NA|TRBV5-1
TGCGCCACCAACCCCAACAGCGGGCAGGGCGGGGAGCTGTTTTTT
CATNPNSGQGGELFF
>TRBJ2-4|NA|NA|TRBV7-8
TGTGCCAGCAGCTCCCCCGGGGGAGCCAAAAACATTCAGTACTTC
CASSSPGGAKNIQYF
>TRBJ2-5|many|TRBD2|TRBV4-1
TGCGCCAGCAGCCAAGCGGGACTAGGGGAAGAGACCCAGTACTTC
CASSQAGLGEETQYF
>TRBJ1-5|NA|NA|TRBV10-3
TGTGCCACTTCGGGGTCACGACTTTCAGCCCAGCATTTT
CATSGSRLSAQHF
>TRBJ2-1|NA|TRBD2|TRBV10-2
TGCGCCAGCACTATCGCTGGGGGACTAGCGGGTTACAATGAGCAGTTCTTC
CASTIAGGLAGYNEQFF
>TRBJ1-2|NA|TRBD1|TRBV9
TGTGCCAGCAGCGCAAGGACAGGGGGCCATGGCTACACCTTC
CASSARTGGHGYTF
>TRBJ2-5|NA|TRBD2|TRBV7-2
TGTGCCAGCAGCCCAAACGCTAGCGGGAGGTCGGAGACCCAGTACTTC
CASSPNASGRSETQYF
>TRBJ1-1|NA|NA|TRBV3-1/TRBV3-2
TGTGCCAGCAGCCCGTCTAGAGGGAGGGGGAACACTGAAGCTTTCTTT
CASSPSRGRGNTEAFF
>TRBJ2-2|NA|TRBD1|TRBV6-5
TGTGCCAGCAGAAGGACAGGGAGAGACACCGGGGAGCTGTTTTTT
CASRRTGRDTGELFF
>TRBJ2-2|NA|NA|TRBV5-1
TGCGCCAGCAGACAGGACAGCTACGGGGAGCTGTTTTTT
CASRQDSYGELFF
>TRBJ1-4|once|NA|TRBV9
TGTGCCAGCAGCGTAGGGGTCACGGGGAGTGAAAAACTGTTTTTT
CASSVGVTGSEKLFF
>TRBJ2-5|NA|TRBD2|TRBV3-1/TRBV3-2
TGTGCCAGCAGCCCCGGGACTAGAGGAGAGACCCAGTACTTC
CASSPGTRGETQYF
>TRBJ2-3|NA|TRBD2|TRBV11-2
TGTGCCAGCAGCTTTGGACTAGCGGGAGTAGATACGCAGTATTTT
CASSFGLAGVDTQYF
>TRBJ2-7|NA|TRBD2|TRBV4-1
TGCGCCAGCAGCCAAGGACCAGCGGGAGGTCGGTACGAGCAGTACTTC
CASSQGPAGGRYEQYF
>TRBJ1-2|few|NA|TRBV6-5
TGTGCCAGCAAGGTCCGAGGAAGCTATGGCTACACCTTC
CASKVRGSYGYTF
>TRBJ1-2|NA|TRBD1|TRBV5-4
TGTGCCAGCAGCTTCAGGGGGCAGGGGGGTGGCTACACCTTC
CASSFRGQGGGYTF
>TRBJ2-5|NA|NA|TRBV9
TGTGCCAGCAGCCTAGGGGCAGGGGTGCTCAGGCGACAAGAGACCCAGTACTTC
CASSLGAGVLRRQETQYF
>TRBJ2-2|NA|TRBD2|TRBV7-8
TGTGCCAGCAGCTTAACGAGCGGGGGTTGGGACACCGGGGAGCTGTTTTTT
CASSLTSGGWDTGELFF
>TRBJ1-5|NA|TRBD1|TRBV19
TGTGCCAGTAGCCGGGACAGGGGGTTAAGTCAGCCCCAGCATTTT
CASSRDRGLSQPQHF
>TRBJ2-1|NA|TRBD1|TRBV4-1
TGCGCCAGCAGCCAGAGCCCGGGACAGGAGCGCTCTTACAATGAGCAGTTCTTC
CASSQSPGQERSYNEQFF
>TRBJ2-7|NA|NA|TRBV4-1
TGCGCCAGCAGCCAAGAAGTAGAAGCGTATCAAAGCTCCTACGAGCAGTACTTC
CASSQEVEAYQSSYEQYF
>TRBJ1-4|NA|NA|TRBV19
TGTGCCAGTAGTATAGGGCGGATGATAGCAACTAATGAAAAACTGTTTTTT
CASSIGRMIATNEKLFF
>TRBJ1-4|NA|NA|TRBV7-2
TGTGCCAGCAGCCACCTTGAGGACAGTAATGAAAAACTGTTTTTT
CASSHLEDSNEKLFF
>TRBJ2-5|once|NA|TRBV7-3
TGTGCCAGCAGCTTAACGGAGCGAGAGACCCAGTACTTC
CASSLTERETQYF
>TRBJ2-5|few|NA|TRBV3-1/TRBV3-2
TGTGCCAGCAGCCTTCAGGGGCCCCAAGAGACCCAGTACTTC
CASSLQGPQETQYF
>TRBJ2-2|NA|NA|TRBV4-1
TGCGCCAGCAGCCAAGATCGGTCAGGGTATAGGCCACGACCCGGGGAGCTGTTTTTT
CASSQDRSGYRPRPGELFF
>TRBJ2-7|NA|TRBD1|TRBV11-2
TGTGCCAGCAGCTTAGATGGGATATGGGGACAGGGGGCTTACGAGCAGTACTTC
CASSLDGIWGQGAYEQYF
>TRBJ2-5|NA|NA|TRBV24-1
TGTGCCACCAGTGATTTCCAGACAGGGGAGGGCCAAGAGACCCAGTACTTC
CATSDFQTGEGQETQYF
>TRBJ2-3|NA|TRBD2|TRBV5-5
TGTGCCAGCAGCTTGGGTCCCCTAGCGGGGGAAGGTACGCAGTATTTT
CASSLGPLAGEGTQYF
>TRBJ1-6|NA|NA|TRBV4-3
TGCGCCAGCAGCCAAGAGCCTGGTGTCGGGAAGGAATCACCCCTCCACTTT
CASSQEPGVGKESPLHF
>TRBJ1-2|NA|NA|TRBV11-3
TGTGCCAGCAGCTTAGGGGGACAAGCTAACTATGGCTACACCTTC
CASSLGGQANYGYTF
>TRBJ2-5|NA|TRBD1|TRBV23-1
TGCGCCAGCAGTTCGACCATCACAAAAGGGACAGGCGCTTCGGGGCGGACCCAGTACTTC
CASSSTITKGTGASGRTQYF
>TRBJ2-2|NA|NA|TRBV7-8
TGTGCCAGCACCCAGTGCCCGGGACTAGACAGGGACCGGGGAGCTGTTTTT
CASTQCPGLDRDRGAVF
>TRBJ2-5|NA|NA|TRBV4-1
TGCGCCAGCAGCCAAGACCCGGAAGGGGAAAGTGAGACCCAGTACTTC
CASSQDPEGESETQYF
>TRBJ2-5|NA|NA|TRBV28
TGTGCCAGCAGTAAGGACAGGACCCAGTACTTC
CASSKDRTQYF
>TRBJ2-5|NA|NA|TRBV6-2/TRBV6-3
TGTGCCAGCAGCCTCCCTGGAGCTAAAGAGACCCAGTACTTC
CASSLPGAKETQYF
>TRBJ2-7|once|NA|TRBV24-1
TGTGCCACCAGTGACCTAACCAGGGCCCACTACGAGCAGTACTTC
CATSDLTRAHYEQYF
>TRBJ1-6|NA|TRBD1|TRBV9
TGTGCCAGCAGCGTAGCAGGGGGATCACCCCTCCACTTT
CASSVAGGSPLHF
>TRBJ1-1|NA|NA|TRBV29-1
TGCAGCGTTGAAGGGGGAGATAGCACTGAAGCTTTCTTT
CSVEGGDSTEAFF
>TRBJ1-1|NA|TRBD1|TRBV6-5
TGTGCCAGCAGTTACACAGGGGGCTTCACTGAAGCTTTCTTT
CASSYTGGFTEAFF
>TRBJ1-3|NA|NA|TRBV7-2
TGTGCCAGCAGCTTCTCTTCAGGATTTGGAAACACCATATATTTT
CASSFSSGFGNTIYF
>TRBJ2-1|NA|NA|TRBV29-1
TGCAGCGTTGAAGGCGACTCGCCCTTGCAGTTCTTC
CSVEGDSPLQFF
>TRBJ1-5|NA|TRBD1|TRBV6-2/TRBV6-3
TGTGCCAGCAGTCCATGGACAGGGGGTAGCAATCAGCCCCAGCATTTT
CASSPWTGGSNQPQHF